Shown below are 26 T cell receptor beta chains from a single sample sequenced in a study of T cells after yellow fever vaccination. MiXCR was run by TCRdb on the 5' RACE reads, yielding one entry per CDR3 protein. This sample has roughly 250,000 distinct CDR3 sequences, with over 10% found just once. Sequenced here: CD4+ T cells sorted from PBMCs, sampled 45 days after the yellow fever booster vaccination. The receptors come from a man aged 30 to 45 who received the YFV17D yellow fever vaccine.

This clonotype turned up a few times. The rearrangement uses TRBV25-1 and TRBJ2-2, with a tentative D call TRBD1 (7 bases). V was pared by 4 bases and J by 9 bases, with 15 bases between. Germline V gene lookup returns CDR1 MGHDK and CDR2 SYGVNS. There are 14 residues in the CDR3. The CDR3 DNA reads TGTGCCAGCAGTGGTTCAGGGGGGCTCCGGGAGCTGTTTTTT. The encoded protein is CASSGSGGLRELFF.

This CDR3 reads CSAREQRSVGTQYF. The CDR3 coding sequence is TGCAGTGCTAGAGAACAACGGTCGGTAGGAACCCAGTACTTC. The chain links TRBV20-1 to TRBJ2-5; D is ambiguous. Trimming left V 0 bases short and J 8 bases short, with 16 bases between. Germline V CDR1 and CDR2: DFQATT, SNEGSKA (reference sequence). The length of the CDR3 is 14 residues.

This clonotype was observed many times. This chain uses TRBV27 with TRBJ2-7, with a weak D call TRBD2 (5 bases). V lost 4 bases, J lost 5 bases, and 6 bases lay in between. The CDR3 contains 11 residues. Germline CDR1 and CDR2: MNHEY and SMNVEV (reference sequence). The CDR3 loop is CASSSLDEQYF. The CDR3 bases are TGTGCCAGCAGTTCACTAGACGAGCAGTACTTC.

The chain recombines TRBV6-1 with TRBJ1-2; D perhaps matches TRBD1 (6 bases). Germline V lookup: CDR1 MNHNS, CDR2 SASEGT. Trimming stripped 7 bases from V and 4 bases from J, with 16 bases between. The CDR3 runs 14 residues. CDR3 nucleotides: TGTGCCAGCATCAAAAGGGTGGACAGCTATGGCTACACCTTC. This sequence encodes CASIKRVDSYGYTF.

This clonotype was seen many times. The gene calls are TRBV5-6 and TRBJ2-2; D remains ambiguous. CDR1 and CDR2 (germline): SGHDT, YYEEEE. The V gene lost 0 bases and the J gene lost 0 bases, with 6 bases spanning the gap. This CDR3 comprises 15 residues. The CDR3 here is CASSLVDTNTGELFF. Here the CDR3 DNA reads TGTGCCAGCAGCTTGGTTGACACGAACACCGGGGAGCTGTTTTTT.

This clonotype was observed a handful of times. The rearrangement links TRBV7-2 to TRBJ2-3, with 14 positions matching TRBD2. The junction had 5 bases not matched to a gene; V was cut back by 5 bases and J by 4 bases. The germline V gene encodes CDR1 SGHTA and CDR2 FQGNSA. The CDR3 is 16 residues long. The CDR3 region has the DNA TGTGCCAGCAGCGTGACTAGCGGGAGGGTACCAGATACGCAGTATTTT. Translation gives CASSVTSGRVPDTQYF.

A few counts support this clonotype. The chain has TRBV29-1 and TRBJ2-7; 11 bases are a match to TRBD2. Germline CDR1 reads SQVTM; CDR2 reads ANQGSEA. V dropped 4 bases and J dropped 4; count of bases not matched to a gene: 3. This CDR3 has 13 amino acids. Here the CDR3 reads CSVASSGRYEQYF. The CDR3, as DNA: TGCAGCGTTGCGTCTAGCGGGAGGTACGAGCAGTACTTC.

This clonotype was recorded many times. The J gene is TRBJ2-1, the V gene TRBV20-1, with TRBD2 matching over 12 bases. The germline gives CDR1 DFQATT, CDR2 SNEGSKA (reference sequence). V shed 4 bases, J shed 7 bases, and the junction held 2 bases outside the gene matches. CDR3 length: 13 amino acids. CDR3 residues: CSAMTSGRNEQFF. The DNA for the CDR3 is TGCAGTGCTATGACTAGCGGGAGAAATGAGCAGTTCTTC.

Regarding this clonotype: Mismatch with germline at one junction end may stem from a read error. This chain connects TRBV12-3 or TRBV12-4 to TRBJ1-5; the D gene is possibly TRBD1 (6 bases). The CDR3 loop spans 15 amino acids. The CDR3, as DNA: TGTGCCAGCAGTTCCGGGACACCTAGCAATCAGCCCCAGCGTTTT. Its translation is CASSSGTPSNQPQRF.

The chain is built from TRBV7-2 and TRBJ2-5; 10 bases map to TRBD1. Trimming cost V 4 bases and J 2 bases; bases outside gene matches: 4. This CDR3 region has 15 residues. Germline V gene lookup returns CDR1 SGHTA and CDR2 FQGNSA. The CDR3 reads CASSSGDRGQETQYF. The CDR3 DNA is TGTGCCAGCAGCTCGGGGGACAGGGGACAAGAGACCCAGTACTTC. Supplemented by reference TRBV7-2 and TRBJ2-5, the full variable domain reads GAGVSQSPSNKVTEKGKDVELRCDPISGHTALYWYRQSLGQGLEFLIYFQGNSAPDKSGLPSDRFSAERTGGSVSTLTIQRTQQEDSAVYLCASSSGDRGQETQYFGPGTRLLVL.

This clonotype was found once. The chain employs TRBV4-2 and TRBJ2-7; 11 positions match TRBD2. Trimming removed 0 bases from V and 3 bases from J; junction bases left unmatched: 1. The CDR3 extends over 15 amino acids. CDR1 and CDR2 (germline): LGHNA, YNFKEQ. CDR3 amino acids: CASSQEGLADYEQYF. The CDR3 nucleotides read TGTGCCAGCAGCCAAGAGGGACTAGCGGACTACGAGCAGTACTTC.

The V and J genes are TRBV15 and TRBJ2-5; the D gene is possibly TRBD2 (7 bases). V lost 7 bases and J lost 4, with 19 bases in between. CDR1 and CDR2 from the germline V gene are LNHNV and YYDKDF (reference sequence). The CDR3 contains 15 residues. DNA of the CDR3: TGTGCCACCAACCCTGGGGGCGGGAGATCAGAGACCCAGTACTTC. It encodes CATNPGGGRSETQYF.

This sequence joins TRBV20-1 and TRBJ1-5; D is possibly TRBD1 (6 bases). Between the trimmed V and J ends, which lost 1 base and 4 bases, there was a span of 11 bases. This CDR3 has 14 residues. CDR1 is DFQATT and CDR2 is SNEGSKA in the germline V gene (reference sequence). CDR3: CSARAWTVNQPQHF. In DNA form, the CDR3 reads TGCAGTGCTAGAGCGTGGACAGTAAATCAGCCCCAGCATTTT.

V gene TRBV7-9 combines with J gene TRBJ2-5; TRBD1 is a possible D gene (7 bases). Germline V gene data show CDR1 as SEHNR and CDR2 as FQNEAQ (reference sequence). The CDR3 covers 13 residues. Trimming removed 8 bases at V and 3 bases at J, with 13 bases between. The CDR3 sequence is CASRRGTEETQYF. The CDR3 DNA follows: TGTGCCAGCCGGAGGGGGACAGAAGAGACCCAGTACTTC. Full variable domain (missing parts from reference TRBV7-9 and TRBJ2-5): DTGVSQNPRHKITKRGQNVTFRCDPISEHNRLYWYRQTLGQGPEFLTYFQNEAQLEKSRLLSDRFSAERPKGSFSTLEIQRTEQGDSAMYLCASRRGTEETQYFGPGTRLLVL.

This clonotype was seen a few times. The rearrangement uses TRBV20-1 and TRBJ2-3, with 9 bases matching TRBD2. CDR3 length: 16 amino acids. Germline CDR1 reads DFQATT; CDR2 reads SNEGSKA (reference sequence). Losses at the gene ends were 0 bases for V and 5 bases for J; bases not matched to a gene: 9. The CDR3, as DNA: TGCAGTGCTAGAGATTTGGTAGCGGGAGCTATAGATACGCAGTATTTT. Translation: CSARDLVAGAIDTQYF.

This clonotype was recorded a few times. The genes are TRBV28 and TRBJ2-3; D gene uncertain. Trimming took off 5 bases at V and 5 bases at J, with 5 bases between the two ends. The CDR3 has 11 residues. Germline values: CDR1 MDHEN, CDR2 SYDVKM. The CDR3 reads CASSVRDTQYF. The CDR3, as DNA: TGTGCCAGCAGTGTCAGAGATACGCAGTATTTT.

Only a few counts were recorded for this clonotype. The rearrangement links TRBV12-5 to TRBJ2-5, with 13 bases identical to TRBD2. This CDR3 comprises 17 residues. Germline CDR1 reads LGHNT; CDR2 reads FRNRAP. V lost 0 bases to trimming and J lost 5 bases; unmatched junction nucleotides: 6. The CDR3 spells CASGLVLGLAGVETQYF. CDR3 nucleotide sequence: TGTGCTAGTGGTTTGGTACTAGGACTAGCGGGAGTGGAGACCCAGTACTTC.

V and J are TRBV5-1 and TRBJ2-3; D remains unclear. V dropped 5 bases and J dropped 6 bases, with 19 bases sitting between them. CDR1 is SGHRS and CDR2 is YFSETQ in the germline V gene. The CDR3 consists of 15 residues. Here the CDR3 reads CASRAGPYVGDTQYF. Written as DNA, the CDR3 is TGCGCCAGCAGAGCCGGGCCCTACGTCGGTGATACGCAGTATTTT.

V gene TRBV12-3 or TRBV12-4 combines with J gene TRBJ2-2; 13 nucleotides agree with TRBD2. Trimming cost V 5 bases and J 8 bases; bases outside gene matches: 8. This CDR3 has 16 residues. CDR3 in DNA: TGTGCCAGCAGTCGCACTAGCGGGAGGGCCGGTGGGGAGCTGTTTTTT. The encoded protein is CASSRTSGRAGGELFF.

The chain couples TRBV24-1 to TRBJ2-3; 7 nucleotides agree with TRBD1. Germline trimming cut 0 bases from V and 4 bases from J; bases unmatched to any gene: 6. The CDR3 loop spans 16 amino acids. Looked up from germline, CDR1 is KGHDR and CDR2 is SFDVKD. In DNA, the CDR3 is TGTGCCACCAGTGATTTGTCACAGGGGAGAGCAGATACGCAGTATTTT. It specifies CATSDLSQGRADTQYF.

The J gene is TRBJ2-3, the V gene TRBV25-1, with TRBD1 matching 8 bases. The CDR3 sequence is 12 residues long. Losses at the gene ends were 9 bases for V and 4 bases for J; bases not matched to a gene: 3. Per germline, CDR1 MGHDK and CDR2 SYGVNS. Here the CDR3 DNA reads TGTGCCAGTCGGACAGGGCCAGATACGCAGTATTTT. Protein product: CASRTGPDTQYF.

The chain carries TRBV7-2 and TRBJ2-1, with 11 bases fitting TRBD2. There are 17 residues in the CDR3. Germline V lookup: CDR1 SGHTA, CDR2 FQGNSA. Germline trimming cut 7 bases from V and 5 bases from J; bases unmatched to any gene: 13. In DNA form, the CDR3 reads TGTGCCAGCATCAAATGGACGTCGGGACTAGCGGACAATGAGCAGTTCTTC. Translated: CASIKWTSGLADNEQFF.

A few counts support this clonotype. The chain recombines TRBV29-1 with TRBJ2-3; TRBD2 matches 13 bases. The V and J ends lost 7 bases and 5 bases, in that order; junction bases with no gene match: 6. The V gene's germline CDR1 is SQVTM and CDR2 ANQGSEA. CDR3 size: 14 residues. The DNA for the CDR3 is TGCAGCGGAGGACTAGCGGGAGCCAAAGATACGCAGTATTTT. This gives the protein CSGGLAGAKDTQYF.

This clonotype was counted between two and nine times. The chain is built from TRBV4-3 and TRBJ2-1, with a tentative D call TRBD1 (5 bases). V was pared by 1 base and J by 8 bases, with 12 bases between. The CDR3 length is 14 residues. Germline CDR1 and CDR2: LGHNA and YSLEER. This CDR3 is CASSQVRALDEQFF. The DNA of the CDR3 is TGCGCCAGCAGCCAAGTCAGGGCTCTAGATGAGCAGTTCTTC.

This clonotype has more than one count but fewer than ten. CDR3 nucleotide sequence: TGTGCCAGCAGTGATGACACGTATGGCTACACCTTC. Encoded protein: CASSDDTYGYTF. This sequence joins TRBV2 and TRBJ1-2; D is uncertain. This CDR3 has 12 amino acids. Germline CDR1 reads SNHLY; CDR2 reads FYNNEI. V was shortened by 3 bases and J by 5 bases, with 7 bases between the two germline ends.

V and J are TRBV5-1 and TRBJ2-5; D may match TRBD1 or TRBD2 (5 bases each). In germline, CDR1 is SGHRS, CDR2 YFSETQ. The length of the CDR3 is 14 residues. V was shortened by 0 bases and J by 4 bases, with 10 bases between the two germline ends. The CDR3 spells CASSLGPGTETQYF. In DNA form, the CDR3 reads TGCGCCAGCAGCTTGGGCCCTGGGACAGAGACCCAGTACTTC. Complete variable domain (other parts from reference TRBV5-1 and TRBJ2-5): KAGVTQTPRYLIKTRGQQVTLSCSPISGHRSVSWYQQTPGQGLQFLFEYFSETQRNKGNFPGRFSGRQFSNSRSEMNVSTLELGDSALYLCASSLGPGTETQYFGPGTRLLVL.